The present entry profiles one TCR beta chain with its context. Its specificity is not known. These data originate in a study of blood T cells in healthy people across ages. Study conclusions and caveats: Compared with aged donors, long-lived donors showed fewer expanded clones, suggesting selection.

This CDR3 is built from 15 residues. The V end was cut by 3 bases, the J end by 2 bases, with 14 bases between. Primers used in a second PCR of about 7 to 11 cycles were a sample-barcoded 5' primer and a J-beta primer mix. Each CDR3 protein gets one entry after TCRdb re-called the 5' RACE reads with MiXCR. The data show 800,000 to 1,000,000 distinct CDR3 sequences, roughly 43% seen once. This TCR came from a man aged 25 to 40 in good health. V usage is TRBV12-3 or TRBV12-4 and J usage is TRBJ2-7; D is perhaps TRBD2 (6 bases). Sequenced: blood. The CDR3 reads CASSLVAEITYEQYF. The CDR3 region has the DNA TGTGCCAGCAGTTTGGTAGCGGAAATCACCTACGAGCAGTACTTC.